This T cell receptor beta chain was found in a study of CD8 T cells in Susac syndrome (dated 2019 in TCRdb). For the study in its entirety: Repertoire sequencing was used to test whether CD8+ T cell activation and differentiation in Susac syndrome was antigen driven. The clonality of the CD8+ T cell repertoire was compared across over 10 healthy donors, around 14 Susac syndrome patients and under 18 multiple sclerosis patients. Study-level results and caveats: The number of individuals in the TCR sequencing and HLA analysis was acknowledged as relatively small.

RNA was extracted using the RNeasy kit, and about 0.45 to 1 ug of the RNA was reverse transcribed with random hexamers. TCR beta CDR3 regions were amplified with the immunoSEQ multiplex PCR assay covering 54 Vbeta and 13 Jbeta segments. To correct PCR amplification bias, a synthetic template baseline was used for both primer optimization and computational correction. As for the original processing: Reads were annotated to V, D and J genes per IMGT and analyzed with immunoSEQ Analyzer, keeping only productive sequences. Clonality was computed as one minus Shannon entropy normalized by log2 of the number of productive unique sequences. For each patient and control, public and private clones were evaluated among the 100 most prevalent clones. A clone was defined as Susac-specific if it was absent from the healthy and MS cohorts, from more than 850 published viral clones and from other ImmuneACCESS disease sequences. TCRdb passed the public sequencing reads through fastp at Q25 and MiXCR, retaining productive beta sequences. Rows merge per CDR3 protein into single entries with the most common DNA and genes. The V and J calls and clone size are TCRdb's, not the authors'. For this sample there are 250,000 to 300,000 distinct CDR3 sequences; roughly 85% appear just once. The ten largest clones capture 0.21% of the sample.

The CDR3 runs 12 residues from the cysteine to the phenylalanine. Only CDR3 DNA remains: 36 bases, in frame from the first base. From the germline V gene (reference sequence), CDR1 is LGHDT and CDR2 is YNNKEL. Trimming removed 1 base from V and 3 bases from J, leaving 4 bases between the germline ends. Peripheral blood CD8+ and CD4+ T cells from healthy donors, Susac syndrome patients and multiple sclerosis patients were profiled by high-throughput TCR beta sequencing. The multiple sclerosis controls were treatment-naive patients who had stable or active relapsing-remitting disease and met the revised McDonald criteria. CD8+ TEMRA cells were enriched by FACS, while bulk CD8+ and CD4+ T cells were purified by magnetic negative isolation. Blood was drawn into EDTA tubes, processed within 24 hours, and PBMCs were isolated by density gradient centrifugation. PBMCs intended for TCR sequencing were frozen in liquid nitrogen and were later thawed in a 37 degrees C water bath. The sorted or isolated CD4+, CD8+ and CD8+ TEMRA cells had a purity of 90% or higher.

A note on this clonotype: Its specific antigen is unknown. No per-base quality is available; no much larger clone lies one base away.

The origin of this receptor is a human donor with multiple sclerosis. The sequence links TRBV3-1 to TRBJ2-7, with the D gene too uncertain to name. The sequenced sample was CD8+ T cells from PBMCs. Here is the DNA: TGTGCCAGCAGCCAAGTGGACTACGAGCAGTACTTC. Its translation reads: CASSQVDYEQYF.